This is a list of T cell receptor beta chains from one sample in a study of cytomegalovirus exposure and HLA in healthy donors. The data were produced by immunoSEQ multiplex PCR, yet TCRdb's version contains in-frame clones alone and is incomplete. The table includes some 170,000 clones, roughly 79% detected once. The specimen sequenced was PBMCs. The receptor set was obtained from a male donor in good health and CMV-seronegative. Each CDR3 is given with its conserved first and last residue. Each record gives: J gene, D gene, V gene, clone size, CDR3 protein, CDR3 DNA. D genes are given only for firm matches. Not all rows give a size; the values are once, few, many and, for expanded clones, a class.

J gene: TRBJ2-7
D gene: NA
V gene: TRBV27
clone size: NA
CDR3 protein: CASSYRAAYEQYF
CDR3 DNA: TGTGCCAGCAGTTACAGGGCGGCCTACGAGCAGTACTTC

J gene: TRBJ2-7
D gene: TRBD1
V gene: TRBV27
clone size: NA
CDR3 protein: CASSFSSGDSYYEQYF
CDR3 DNA: TGTGCCAGCAGTTTCAGCAGTGGGGACAGTTATTACGAGCAGTACTTC

J gene: TRBJ1-1
D gene: TRBD1
V gene: TRBV28
clone size: NA
CDR3 protein: CASRTGQFEAFF
CDR3 DNA: TGTGCCAGCAGGACGGGACAGTTTGAAGCTTTCTTT

J gene: TRBJ2-3
D gene: TRBD2
V gene: TRBV19
clone size: NA
CDR3 protein: CASSGGLAAVDTQYF
CDR3 DNA: TGTGCCAGTAGTGGGGGACTAGCGGCGGTAGATACGCAGTATTTT

J gene: TRBJ1-4
D gene: TRBD1
V gene: TRBV15
clone size: few
CDR3 protein: CATSREGQKLFF
CDR3 DNA: TGTGCCACCAGCAGAGAGGGACAGAAACTGTTTTTT

J gene: TRBJ1-1
D gene: NA
V gene: TRBV4-3
clone size: NA
CDR3 protein: CASSQDRQTNTEAFF
CDR3 DNA: TGCGCCAGCAGCCAAGATCGACAGACGAACACTGAAGCTTTCTTT

J gene: TRBJ1-2
D gene: NA
V gene: TRBV30
clone size: few
CDR3 protein: CAWNGGGGYGYTF
CDR3 DNA: TGTGCCTGGAATGGGGGGGGTGGCTATGGCTACACCTTC

J gene: TRBJ2-3
D gene: TRBD2
V gene: TRBV6-1
clone size: NA
CDR3 protein: CASSELSGGADTQYF
CDR3 DNA: TGTGCCAGCAGTGAACTAAGCGGGGGGGCAGATACGCAGTATTTT

J gene: TRBJ1-6
D gene: TRBD1
V gene: TRBV5-6
clone size: once
CDR3 protein: CASSLPTGVGNSPLHF
CDR3 DNA: TGTGCCAGCAGCCTACCGACAGGGGTCGGAAATTCACCCCTCCACTTT

J gene: TRBJ1-5
D gene: NA
V gene: TRBV2
clone size: NA
CDR3 protein: CASRREPRMEPQHF
CDR3 DNA: TGTGCCAGCAGGAGGGAGCCTAGGATGGAGCCCCAGCATTTT

J gene: TRBJ1-5
D gene: TRBD1
V gene: TRBV5-6
clone size: NA
CDR3 protein: CASSLDRGQPQHF
CDR3 DNA: TGTGCCAGCAGCTTGGACAGGGGCCAGCCCCAGCATTTT

J gene: TRBJ2-1
D gene: TRBD2
V gene: TRBV29-1
clone size: NA
CDR3 protein: CSVEPTSGRTDNEQFF
CDR3 DNA: TGCAGCGTTGAACCGACTAGCGGGAGAACAGACAATGAGCAGTTCTTC

J gene: TRBJ2-1
D gene: NA
V gene: TRBV29-1
clone size: NA
CDR3 protein: CSVGGRVTYNEQFF
CDR3 DNA: TGCAGCGTTGGGGGCAGGGTCACCTACAATGAGCAGTTCTTC

J gene: TRBJ1-1
D gene: NA
V gene: TRBV4-1
clone size: NA
CDR3 protein: CASSLTPNTEAFF
CDR3 DNA: TGCGCCAGCAGCCTAACTCCGAACACTGAAGCTTTCTTT

J gene: TRBJ2-7
D gene: NA
V gene: TRBV7-6
clone size: NA
CDR3 protein: CASSLVVGEVGEQYF
CDR3 DNA: TGTGCCAGCAGCTTAGTTGTAGGAGAAGTTGGCGAGCAGTACTTC

J gene: TRBJ2-7
D gene: NA
V gene: TRBV5-1
clone size: once
CDR3 protein: CASSLGQVERNEQYF
CDR3 DNA: TGCGCCAGCAGCTTGGGACAGGTCGAGAGGAACGAGCAGTACTTC

J gene: TRBJ1-5
D gene: NA
V gene: TRBV2
clone size: NA
CDR3 protein: CASSQRRGGSSNQPQHF
CDR3 DNA: TGTGCCAGCAGTCAAAGGCGGGGGGGTTCGAGCAATCAGCCCCAGCATTTT

J gene: TRBJ2-1
D gene: NA
V gene: TRBV6-5
clone size: NA
CDR3 protein: CASSPTPNGEQFF
CDR3 DNA: TGTGCCAGCAGCCCCACTCCGAACGGTGAGCAGTTCTTC

J gene: TRBJ1-1
D gene: NA
V gene: TRBV4-2
clone size: NA
CDR3 protein: CAQVVKNTEAFF
CDR3 DNA: TGTGCCCAGGTCGTGAAGAACACTGAAGCTTTCTTT

J gene: TRBJ2-7
D gene: TRBD2
V gene: TRBV19
clone size: NA
CDR3 protein: CASSRGLAAYEQYF
CDR3 DNA: TGTGCCAGTAGTAGGGGACTAGCCGCCTACGAGCAGTACTTC

J gene: TRBJ1-2
D gene: TRBD1
V gene: TRBV27
clone size: NA
CDR3 protein: CASSSRQGANGYGYTF
CDR3 DNA: TGTGCCAGCAGTTCAAGACAGGGGGCAAACGGCTATGGCTACACCTTC

J gene: TRBJ2-1
D gene: NA
V gene: TRBV29-1
clone size: few
CDR3 protein: CSVVELDYNEQFF
CDR3 DNA: TGCAGCGTTGTGGAACTAGATTACAATGAGCAGTTCTTC

J gene: TRBJ2-7
D gene: NA
V gene: TRBV6-5
clone size: NA
CDR3 protein: CASSYFAGTYEQYF
CDR3 DNA: TGTGCCAGCAGTTACTTCGCGGGGACGTACGAGCAGTACTTC

J gene: TRBJ1-5
D gene: TRBD1
V gene: TRBV6-1
clone size: NA
CDR3 protein: CASSPTYRGGQPQHF
CDR3 DNA: TGTGCCAGCAGTCCTACTTACAGGGGTGGTCAGCCCCAGCATTTT